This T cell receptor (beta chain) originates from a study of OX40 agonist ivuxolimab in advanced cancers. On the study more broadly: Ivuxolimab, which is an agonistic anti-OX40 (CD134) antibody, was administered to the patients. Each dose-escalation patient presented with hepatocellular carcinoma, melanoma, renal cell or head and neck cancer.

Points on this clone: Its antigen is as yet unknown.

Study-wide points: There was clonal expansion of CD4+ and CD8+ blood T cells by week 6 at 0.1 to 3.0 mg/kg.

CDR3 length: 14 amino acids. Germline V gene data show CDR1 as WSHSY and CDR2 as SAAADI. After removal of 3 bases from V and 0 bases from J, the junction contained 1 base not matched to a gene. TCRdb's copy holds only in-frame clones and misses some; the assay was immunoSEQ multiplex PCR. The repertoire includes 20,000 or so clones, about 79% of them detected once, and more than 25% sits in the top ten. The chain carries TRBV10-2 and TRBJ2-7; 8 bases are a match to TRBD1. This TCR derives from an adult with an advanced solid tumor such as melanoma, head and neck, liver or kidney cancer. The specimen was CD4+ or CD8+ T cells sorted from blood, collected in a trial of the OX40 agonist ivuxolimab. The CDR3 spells CASSDTGGSYEQYF. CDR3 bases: TGCGCCAGCAGTGATACAGGGGGCTCCTACGAGCAGTACTTC.